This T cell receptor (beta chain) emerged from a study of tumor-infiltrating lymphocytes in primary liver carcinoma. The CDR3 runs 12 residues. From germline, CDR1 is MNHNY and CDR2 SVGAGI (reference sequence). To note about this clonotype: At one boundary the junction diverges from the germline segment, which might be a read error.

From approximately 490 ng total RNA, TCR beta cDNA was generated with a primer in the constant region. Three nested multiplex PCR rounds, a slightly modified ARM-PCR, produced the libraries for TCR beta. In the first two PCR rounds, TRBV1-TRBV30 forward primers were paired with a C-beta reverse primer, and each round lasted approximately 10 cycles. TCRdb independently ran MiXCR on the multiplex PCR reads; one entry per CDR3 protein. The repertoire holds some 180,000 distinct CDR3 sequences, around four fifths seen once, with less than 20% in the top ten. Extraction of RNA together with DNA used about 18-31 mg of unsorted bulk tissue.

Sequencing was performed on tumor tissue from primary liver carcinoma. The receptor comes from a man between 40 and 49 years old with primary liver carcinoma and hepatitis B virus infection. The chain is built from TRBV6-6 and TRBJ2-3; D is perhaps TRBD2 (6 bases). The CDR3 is CASSDGGTTLYF. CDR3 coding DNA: TGTGCCAGCAGTGACGGGGGAACTACGCTGTATTTT.